A single sample gave rise to the 6 T cell receptor beta chains below, sequenced in a study of blood T cell repertoires in COVID-19 (dated by TCRdb to 2018 to 2021). The library was produced with the immunoSEQ multiplex PCR assay. TCRdb holds this immuneACCESS table with in-frame rearrangements only. Some clones are missing; in checked studies, unresolved V genes explain under half, and the rest has no known cause. The sample includes approximately 210,000 clones, with 85% observed a single time. The ten largest clones add up to approximately 0.9% of the sample. Source material: peripheral blood. The receptors originated from a man aged 55-75 years with COVID-19, enrolled during active disease.

This sequence joins TRBV27 and TRBJ1-1, with D perhaps matching TRBD1 (5 bases). CDR1 MNHEY and CDR2 SMNVEV come from the germline V gene (reference sequence). This CDR3 is 13 amino acids long. The V end was cut by 3 bases, the J end by 4 bases, with 9 bases between. The CDR3 DNA is TGTGCCAGCAGTTTTGGAAGGGGCACTGAAGCTTTCTTT. Translating gives CASSFGRGTEAFF.

V gene TRBV14 combines with J gene TRBJ1-3; D remains unclear. The CDR3 contains 16 residues. The V end lost 0 bases, the J end lost 2 bases, and 11 bases lay between the germline ends. Germline V gene sequence: CDR1 SGHDN, CDR2 FVKESK. CDR3 nucleotide sequence: TGTGCCAGCAGCCAAGACGTTCCGGGAACTGGAAACACCATATATTTT. Protein sequence: CASSQDVPGTGNTIYF.

This chain connects TRBV28 to TRBJ1-6, with TRBD1 matching 7 bases. Unmatched junction bases numbered 12, after V lost 6 bases and J lost 7 bases. CDR1 is MDHEN, CDR2 SYDVKM, per germline. The CDR3 has 16 residues. This chain's CDR3 is CASSTQKQGYNSPLHF. The CDR3 nucleotides are TGTGCCAGCAGCACCCAGAAACAGGGGTACAATTCACCCCTCCACTTT.

The chain carries TRBV11-2 and TRBJ1-2; D unclear. CDR1 is SGHAT, CDR2 FQNNGV, per germline. This CDR3 spans 11 amino acids. Trimming removed 5 bases from V and 6 bases from J, with 7 bases in between. CDR3 bases: TGTGCCAGCAGCCCCTATCATGGCTACACCTTC. Its translation: CASSPYHGYTF. The complete variable domain, with remaining parts taken from reference TRBV11-2 and TRBJ1-2, reads EAGVAQSPRYKIIEKRQSVAFWCNPISGHATLYWYQQILGQGPKLLIQFQNNGVVDDSQLPKDRFSAERLKGVDSTLKIQPAKLEDSAVYLCASSPYHGYTFGSGTRLTVV.

This chain connects TRBV18 to TRBJ1-4; the D is unclear. The CDR3 loop spans 14 amino acids. Trimming pared 2 bases from V and 8 bases from J, leaving 12 bases between. The germline V gene encodes CDR1 KGHSH and CDR2 LQKENI. The CDR3 loop reads CASSPFGVGEKLFF. Here the CDR3 DNA reads TGTGCCAGCTCACCATTCGGGGTTGGGGAAAAACTGTTTTTT.

The CDR3 sequence: CASSWDRRSLTF. Here the CDR3 DNA reads TGTGCCAGCAGTTGGGACAGGCGTTCGCTCACCTTC. The V call is TRBV7-2, the J call TRBJ1-2; TRBD1 agrees at 8 bases. This CDR3 contains 12 residues. V lost 6 bases to trimming and J lost 13 bases; unmatched junction nucleotides: 10. Germline V gene lookup returns CDR1 SGHTA and CDR2 FQGNSA.